The 26 T cell receptor beta chains listed next were all sequenced from one sample in a study of blood T cell repertoires in COVID-19. Data came from immunoSEQ multiplex PCR; TCRdb stores just in-frame clones and leaves some out. There are over 200,000 clones in the sample; 87% occur only once, and less than 14% lies in the top ten. Sequenced sample: PBMCs or T cells enriched from blood (not recorded which). These receptor sequences come from a man in his thirties or forties who had recovered from COVID-19.

This sequence joins TRBV6-5 and TRBJ2-5; D is undetermined. This CDR3 has 12 residues. Trimming removed 6 bases at V and 2 bases at J, with 7 bases between. CDR1 is MNHEY, CDR2 SVGAGI, per germline. The CDR3: CASRASQETQYF. The DNA for the CDR3 is TGTGCCAGCAGGGCCAGTCAAGAGACCCAGTACTTC.

The rearrangement joins TRBV7-2 to TRBJ2-5, with 10 positions matching TRBD1. The CDR3 has 16 amino acids. The germline V gene encodes CDR1 SGHTA and CDR2 FQGNSA. V was pared by 1 base and J by 6 bases, with 8 bases of the junction left unmatched. The CDR3 reads CASSLGHRTGGKTQYF. DNA for the CDR3: TGTGCCAGCAGCTTAGGTCACCGGACAGGGGGTAAGACCCAGTACTTC.

The J gene is TRBJ1-2, the V gene TRBV9; 9 positions match TRBD1. Germline values: CDR1 SGDLS, CDR2 YYNGEE. The V gene end was trimmed by 0 bases and the J gene end by 8 bases; junction bases not matched to a gene: 5. The CDR3 loop spans 14 amino acids. CDR3 loop: CASSVGQGDWGYTF. CDR3 DNA: TGTGCCAGCAGCGTAGGACAGGGGGATTGGGGCTACACCTTC.

The genes are TRBV6-2 or TRBV6-3 and TRBJ2-1, with 9 nucleotides matching TRBD2. The CDR3 runs to 18 residues. Germline assignment: CDR1 MNHEY and CDR2 SVGEGT. The ends lost 2 bases at V and 0 bases at J; junction bases unmatched: 8. CDR3 bases: TGTGCCAGCAGTTACGGAAGACTAGCGGCTAGCTCCTACAATGAGCAGTTCTTC. As protein: CASSYGRLAASSYNEQFF.

V usage is TRBV14 and J usage is TRBJ2-5; TRBD2 might be the D (5 bases). Germline CDR1 and CDR2: SGHDN and FVKESK. The CDR3 has 15 amino acids. V was clipped by 3 bases and J by 0 bases, with 11 bases between them. The CDR3 region is CASSHVDSHQETQYF. As DNA, the CDR3 is TGTGCCAGCAGCCACGTGGACTCCCACCAAGAGACCCAGTACTTC.

V and J are TRBV7-9 and TRBJ1-2; possibly TRBD1 for D (6 bases). The CDR3 is 15 residues long. V lost 0 bases to trimming and J lost 0 bases, with 8 bases between them. The germline V gene encodes CDR1 SEHNR and CDR2 FQNEAQ (reference sequence). CDR3 coding DNA: TGTGCCAGCAGCTTAGCGGCAGGGGCTAACTATGGCTACACCTTC. Its protein is CASSLAAGANYGYTF.

V gene TRBV19 combines with J gene TRBJ1-1; 7 bases match TRBD1. Germline V gene lookup returns CDR1 LNHDA and CDR2 SQIVND (reference sequence). V trimming: 10 bases; J trimming: 4 bases; junction bases outside the gene matches: 9. CDR3 length: 13 residues. In DNA, the CDR3 is TGTGCCACCGCGGGACAGATAGGCACTGAAGCTTTCTTT. This sequence encodes CATAGQIGTEAFF.

This clone has a handful of counts. V usage is TRBV7-2 and J usage is TRBJ2-7; possibly TRBD1 for D (5 bases). Trimming pared 1 base from V and 3 bases from J, leaving 10 bases between. The CDR3 has 14 amino acids. The V gene's germline CDR1 is SGHTA and CDR2 FQGNSA. The CDR3 DNA sequence: TGTGCCAGCAGCTTAGTACAGGCGGTCTACGAGCAGTACTTC. Translating gives CASSLVQAVYEQYF.

The chain couples TRBV15 to TRBJ1-3, with D possibly matching TRBD1 (5 bases). The V gene lost 3 bases and the J gene lost 0 bases, with 9 bases spanning the gap. CDR1 is LNHNV and CDR2 is YYDKDF in the germline V gene (reference sequence). This CDR3 has 15 amino acids. The CDR3 protein is CATSSVGVSGNTIYF. DNA for the CDR3: TGTGCCACCAGCAGTGTAGGGGTCTCTGGAAACACCATATATTTT. Full variable domain (remainder filled in from reference TRBV15 and TRBJ1-3): DAMVIQNPRYQVTQFGKPVTLSCSQTLNHNVMYWYQQKSSQAPKLLFHYYDKDFNNEADTPDNFQSRRPNTSFCFLDIRSPGLGDTAMYLCATSSVGVSGNTIYFGEGSWLTVV.

The J gene is TRBJ1-2, the V gene TRBV5-6; no reliable D call. Germline V gene lookup returns CDR1 SGHDT and CDR2 YYEEEE. Trimming took off 3 bases at V and 4 bases at J, with 19 bases between the two ends. CDR3 length equals 16 residues. The CDR3 loop reads CASSSDPRGTTYGYTF. The CDR3 region has the DNA TGTGCCAGCAGCTCCGACCCACGAGGCACAACCTATGGCTACACCTTC.

The chain has TRBV30 and TRBJ2-6, with a weak D call TRBD2 (5 bases). The CDR3 sequence is 14 residues long. Per the germline V gene, CDR1 is GTSNPN and CDR2 is SVGIG (reference sequence). V was cut by 4 bases and J by 0 bases, with 7 bases left in between. CDR3 sequence reads: CAWKRNSGANVLTF. CDR3 in DNA: TGTGCCTGGAAGCGGAACTCTGGGGCCAACGTCCTGACTTTC.

This chain links TRBV10-3 with TRBJ2-2; 10 positions agree with TRBD2. After removal of 10 bases from V and 3 bases from J, the junction contained 2 bases not matched to a gene. The CDR3 runs to 13 residues. Germline values: CDR1 ENHRY, CDR2 SYGVKD. The CDR3 sequence is CATGLADTGELFF. The CDR3 DNA follows: TGTGCCACCGGACTAGCGGACACCGGGGAGCTGTTTTTT.

The chain carries TRBV7-9 and TRBJ1-1; 11 bases map to TRBD1. Germline CDR1 and CDR2: SEHNR and FQNEAQ (reference sequence). The CDR3 extends over 16 amino acids. V lost 5 bases to trimming and J lost 4 bases; unmatched junction nucleotides: 9. The CDR3 sequence is CASSPPGQGVSTEAFF. In DNA, the CDR3 is TGTGCCAGCAGCCCTCCGGGACAGGGGGTGAGCACTGAAGCTTTCTTT.

CDR3 sequence: CASGRGYYNEQFF. The CDR3 region has the DNA TGTGCCAGTGGTCGAGGATACTACAATGAGCAGTTCTTC. This sequence joins TRBV19 and TRBJ2-1; D is undetermined. Trimming left V 8 bases short and J 3 bases short, with 11 bases between. Germline CDR1 LNHDA, CDR2 SQIVND (reference sequence). The CDR3 consists of 13 residues.

The J gene is TRBJ1-1, the V gene TRBV13; possible D gene TRBD1, 6 bases. The germline V gene has CDR1 PRHDT and CDR2 FYEKMQ (reference sequence). This CDR3 has 14 amino acids. Deletions cut 5 bases from V and 4 bases from J, with 14 bases between. The CDR3 is CASSAQGSVTEAFF. CDR3 bases: TGTGCCAGCAGCGCACAGGGTTCAGTCACTGAAGCTTTCTTT.

This chain joins TRBV28 and TRBJ2-7, with 8 nucleotides matching TRBD1. This CDR3 contains 13 residues. Germline V gene sequence: CDR1 MDHEN, CDR2 SYDVKM. Trimming took 6 bases from V and 12 from J; bases not matched to a gene: 13. This chain's CDR3 is CASRRSGTGPAYF. The DNA of the CDR3 is TGTGCCAGCAGGCGTTCCGGGACAGGCCCAGCGTACTTC.

The V call is TRBV7-9, the J call TRBJ1-1; D is possibly TRBD1 (6 bases). Per the germline V gene, CDR1 is SEHNR and CDR2 is FQNEAQ (reference sequence). V lost 1 base to trimming and J lost 8 bases, with 17 bases between them. The CDR3 runs to 15 residues. The CDR3, as DNA: TGTGCCAGCAGCTTAGAGGGACACAGAAACTCAGAAGCTTTCTTT. Translating it yields CASSLEGHRNSEAFF. Looking up the rest from reference TRBV7-9 and TRBJ1-1 gives the full variable domain: DTGVSQNPRHKITKRGQNVTFRCDPISEHNRLYWYRQTLGQGPEFLTYFQNEAQLEKSRLLSDRFSAERPKGSFSTLEIQRTEQGDSAMYLCASSLEGHRNSEAFFGQGTRLTVV.

The chain is built from TRBV15 and TRBJ1-2, with a possible D match to TRBD1 (5 bases). CDR1 is LNHNV and CDR2 is YYDKDF in the germline V gene (reference sequence). V gave up 3 bases and J gave up 0 bases, with 14 bases separating them. CDR3 length: 16 amino acids. Here the CDR3 reads CATSRGGGLANYGYTF. Written as DNA, the CDR3 is TGTGCCACCAGCAGGGGCGGGGGGTTAGCTAACTATGGCTACACCTTC.

V usage is TRBV7-9 and J usage is TRBJ1-4, with D unclear. Looked up from germline, CDR1 is SEHNR and CDR2 is FQNEAQ (reference sequence). The CDR3 is 15 amino acids. Trimming pared 7 bases from V and 8 bases from J, leaving 20 bases between. This CDR3 reads CASTPWRAGREKLFF. The DNA of the CDR3 is TGTGCCAGCACACCCTGGAGGGCTGGTCGGGAAAAACTGTTTTTT.

The genes are TRBV19 and TRBJ1-2, with 10 bases aligning to TRBD1. The CDR3 loop spans 15 amino acids. V was pared by 10 bases and J by 2 bases, with 10 bases of the junction left unmatched. Germline V gene data show CDR1 as LNHDA and CDR2 as SQIVND (reference sequence). In DNA, the CDR3 is TGTGCCATCGGGACAGGGGCCCCTGTCAACTATGGCTACACCTTC. This gives the protein CAIGTGAPVNYGYTF.

This rearrangement joins TRBV7-9 to TRBJ1-2, with 8 bases aligning to TRBD1. Trimming took 5 bases from V and 1 from J; bases not matched to a gene: 6. The CDR3 is 15 residues long. Looked up from germline, CDR1 is SEHNR and CDR2 is FQNEAQ (reference sequence). CDR3: CASSRKGQGNYGYTF. In nucleotides, the CDR3 is TGTGCCAGCAGCCGGAAAGGACAGGGTAACTATGGCTACACCTTC.

The rearrangement links TRBV9 to TRBJ2-3; a weak D match, TRBD1 (6 bases). Trimming removed 1 base from V and 9 bases from J, with 21 bases in between. Germline V gene sequence: CDR1 SGDLS, CDR2 YYNGEE. The CDR3 runs 16 residues. CDR3 DNA: TGTGCCAGCAGCGTATCGGGGACACCCATGGTGGGGACGCAGTATTTT. It encodes CASSVSGTPMVGTQYF. The complete variable domain, with remaining parts taken from reference TRBV9 and TRBJ2-3, reads DSGVTQTPKHLITATGQRVTLRCSPRSGDLSVYWYQQSLDQGLQFLIQYYNGEERAKGNILERFSAQQFPDLHSELNLSSLELGDSALYFCASSVSGTPMVGTQYFGPGTRLTVL.

V usage is TRBV21-1 and J usage is TRBJ2-4; the table names TRBD1, a call not compared with the DNA. TRBV21-1 is noted as a pseudogene. The CDR3 spans 22 residues. The CDR3 spells CASSDRGLSGASGPCVKNIQYF. The CDR3 DNA is TGTGCCAGTTCGGACAGGGGGCTAAGTGGGGCTAGCGGTCCGTGTGTCAAAAACATTCAGTACTTC.

CDR3 DNA: TGTGCCAGCAAAACCCGGGACAGGGAAAAACTGTTTTTT. Amino acid sequence: CASKTRDREKLFF. The V gene is TRBV28, the J gene TRBJ1-4, with TRBD1 identical over 8 bases. V shed 7 bases and J 8 bases; nucleotides not matched to a gene: 6. Germline V gives CDR1 MDHEN, CDR2 SYDVKM. This CDR3 has 13 residues.

The chain couples TRBV6-1 to TRBJ2-1; TRBD1 agrees at 11 bases. The CDR3 contains 15 residues. Germline lookup yields CDR1 MNHNS and CDR2 SASEGT. V lost 3 bases, J lost 10 bases, and 8 bases stayed unmatched. In nucleotides, the CDR3 is TGTGCCAGCAGTGACCCCGGGACAGGGGGATCGGAGCAGTTCTTC. Protein sequence: CASSDPGTGGSEQFF.

The rearrangement links TRBV28 to TRBJ2-1; 10 nucleotides agree with TRBD2. J gave up 1 base and V 7 bases, and 10 bases lay outside the gene matches. Per the germline V gene, CDR1 is MDHEN and CDR2 is SYDVKM. This CDR3 contains 17 residues. The CDR3 bases are TGTGCCAGCAAGCGGGAGGGATATTTATTTTCCTACAATGAGCAGTTCTTC. Translation: CASKREGYLFSYNEQFF.